These 28 T cell receptor beta chains came from one sample sequenced in a study of human T cells and chemical hapten exposure. TCRdb re-called the RACE reads with MiXCR, one entry per CDR3 protein. This table has tens of thousands of distinct CDR3 sequences, roughly a tenth appearing once. Time point described: patch test 2, 6 weeks after DPC sensitization. As for treatment: therapeutic diphenylcyclopropenone sensitization with weekly scalp DPC. The source material was whole blood, sampled in connection with sensitization to the hapten diphenylcyclopropenone (DPC). These receptors were taken from a woman between 25 and 40 years old with alopecia areata. Some clones in this sample may be carry-over from other donors' samples.

The chain joins TRBV6-6 to TRBJ1-5; maybe TRBD1 (6 bases). V was shortened by 6 bases and J by 2 bases, with 8 bases between the two germline ends. The V gene's germline CDR1 is MNHNY and CDR2 SVGAGI (reference sequence). The CDR3 is 13 residues long. The CDR3 DNA reads as TGTGCCAGCAGGGAGGGGGGCAATCAGCCCCAGCATTTT. This translates into CASREGGNQPQHF.

This clonotype was counted at least ten times. The rearrangement links TRBV21-1 to TRBJ2-7; TRBD2 reflects the table's D call only, with no check against the DNA. TRBV21-1 is given as a pseudogene. This CDR3 comprises 16 residues. CDR3 region: CASSKGGTRATYEQYF. For the CDR3, the DNA is TGTGCCAGCAGCAAAGGAGGGACTAGAGCCACCTACGAGCAGTACTTC.

This clonotype showed up many times. As DNA, the CDR3 is TGTGCCAGACTCGGACTCAACACTGAAGCTTTCTTT. Its translation is CARLGLNTEAFF. This rearrangement joins TRBV6-6 to TRBJ1-1; the D is unclear. V was pared by 9 bases and J by 2 bases, with 10 bases between. In germline, CDR1 is MNHNY, CDR2 SVGAGI (reference sequence). The CDR3 sequence is 12 residues long.

The sample holds many counts of this clonotype. The chain employs TRBV6-2 or TRBV6-3 and TRBJ1-1, with D unresolved. The V gene's germline CDR1 is MNHEY and CDR2 SVGEGT. The CDR3 loop spans 15 amino acids. With 4 bases removed from V and 1 base from J, the gap between germline ends came to 13 bases. The CDR3 DNA reads as TGTGCCAGCAGTTTCAACCCGACGGGGAACACTGAAGCTTTCTTT. Translating it yields CASSFNPTGNTEAFF.

This clonotype was found a few times. CDR3 DNA sequence: TGCAGCGTTGAAACCGGGGGCACAGATACGCAGTATTTT. It codes for CSVETGGTDTQYF. V usage is TRBV29-1 and J usage is TRBJ2-3, with D possibly matching TRBD2 (5 bases). Deletions cut 2 bases from V and 1 base from J, with 7 bases between. The CDR3 consists of 13 residues. CDR1 and CDR2 from the germline V gene are SQVTM and ANQGSEA.

V is TRBV18 and J is TRBJ1-4; D call uncertain. Trimming left V 5 bases short and J 0 bases short, with 10 bases between. Germline V lookup: CDR1 KGHSH, CDR2 LQKENI. The CDR3 sequence is 15 residues long. The CDR3 is CASSSQRATNEKLFF. The CDR3 DNA sequence: TGTGCCAGCTCATCCCAACGTGCAACTAATGAAAAACTGTTTTTT.

The rearrangement links TRBV28 to TRBJ2-7, with D perhaps matching TRBD1 or TRBD2 (6 bases each). CDR1 MDHEN and CDR2 SYDVKM come from the germline V gene. V was clipped by 5 bases and J by 3 bases, with 20 bases between them. The CDR3 is made up of 16 amino acids. CDR3: CASSLPLHREVYEQYF. The CDR3 DNA sequence: TGTGCCAGCAGTCTCCCCCTCCACAGGGAGGTCTACGAGCAGTACTTC.

Remarks on this clonotype: A read error is likely, as this CDR3 ends without the conserved phenylalanine or tryptophan. The V call is TRBV19, the J call TRBJ2-1, with 8 positions matching TRBD1. CDR3 length: 15 amino acids. Germline assignment: CDR1 LNHDA and CDR2 SQIVND (reference sequence). V was clipped by 4 bases and J by 1 base; unmatched bases: 3. The chain's CDR3 is CASSRRQGSYNEQFI. The CDR3 nucleotides are TGTGCCAGTAGTAGGCGACAGGGGTCCTACAATGAGCAGTTCATC.

This clonotype was seen at least ten times. The gene calls are TRBV5-4 and TRBJ2-1; perhaps TRBD1 as D (7 bases). The CDR3 loop spans 18 amino acids. In germline, CDR1 is SGHNT, CDR2 YYREEE (reference sequence). V was trimmed by 1 base and J by 5 bases, leaving 22 bases between them. The CDR3, as DNA: TGTGCCAGCAGCTTGTACAGGGGACTTACCTCTGACAACAATGAGCAGTTCTTC. This encodes CASSLYRGLTSDNNEQFF.

This clonotype was recorded many times. The chain has TRBV11-2 and TRBJ2-7, with unresolved D. V gave up 1 base and J gave up 3 bases, with 7 bases separating them. This CDR3 comprises 13 residues. The germline gives CDR1 SGHAT, CDR2 FQNNGV. The CDR3 protein is CASSLVARYEQYF. Written as DNA, the CDR3 is TGTGCCAGCAGCTTAGTCGCCCGCTACGAGCAGTACTTC.

This clonotype was detected many times. The chain links TRBV18 to TRBJ2-3; unclear D gene. This CDR3 comprises 15 residues. Trimming removed 1 base from V and 4 bases from J, with 12 bases in between. Germline V gene data show CDR1 as KGHSH and CDR2 as LQKENI. CDR3 bases: TGTGCCAGCTCACCACAGAACAGTGGCCCAGATACGCAGTATTTT. It translates to CASSPQNSGPDTQYF.

There are a few counts of this clonotype. This chain links TRBV7-2 with TRBJ2-3; D is perhaps TRBD1 (5 bases). V was cut by 5 bases and J by 0 bases, with 12 bases left in between. CDR1 and CDR2 from the germline V gene are SGHTA and FQGNSA. The CDR3 spans 15 residues. The CDR3 is CASSTQGRSTDTQYF. In DNA form, the CDR3 reads TGTGCCAGCAGCACGCAGGGTAGAAGCACAGATACGCAGTATTTT. Based on the CDR3 plus reference TRBV7-2 and TRBJ2-3, the full variable domain is GAGVSQSPSNKVTEKGKDVELRCDPISGHTALYWYRQSLGQGLEFLIYFQGNSAPDKSGLPSDRFSAERTGGSVSTLTIQRTQQEDSAVYLCASSTQGRSTDTQYFGPGTRLTVL.

This clonotype was detected ten times or more. The V gene is TRBV5-1, the J gene TRBJ2-5; D is undetermined. Per the germline V gene, CDR1 is SGHRS and CDR2 is YFSETQ. CDR3 length: 13 amino acids. The V and J ends lost 0 bases and 0 bases respectively, with 3 bases between them. The CDR3 is CASSLGNQETQYF. CDR3 in DNA: TGCGCCAGCAGCTTGGGAAACCAAGAGACCCAGTACTTC.

The table lists this clonotype with many counts. The chain joins TRBV7-9 to TRBJ2-5; D uncertain. CDR1 and CDR2 from the germline V gene are SEHNR and FQNEAQ (reference sequence). The CDR3 consists of 15 residues. V shed 7 bases and J shed 1 base, with 16 bases lying between them. The CDR3 spells CASTRGGWGQETQYF. The CDR3 DNA follows: TGTGCCAGCACCCGAGGCGGTTGGGGCCAAGAGACCCAGTACTTC.

The table lists this clonotype with many counts. The V gene is TRBV11-3, the J gene TRBJ1-1; D unclear. CDR3 length equals 11 residues. V was clipped by 5 bases and J by 7 bases, with 8 bases between them. Germline lookup yields CDR1 SGHNT and CDR2 YENEEA. The CDR3 is CASSRSVEAFF. The CDR3 bases are TGTGCCAGCAGCCGCAGTGTTGAAGCTTTCTTT.

A note on this clonotype: Germline and junction disagree at one end, which may indicate a read error. V gene TRBV5-1 combines with J gene TRBJ2-7; TRBD1 might be the D (5 bases). From germline, CDR1 is SGHRS and CDR2 YFSETQ. The CDR3 has 12 residues. The CDR3 protein is CASRLDNYEQYF. CDR3 bases: TGCGCCAGCAGGTTGGACAACTACGAGCAGTACTTC.

This clonotype was detected ten times or more. The chain is built from TRBV3-1 and TRBJ1-1, with D possibly TRBD1 on 5 matching bases. Germline V gene data show CDR1 as LGHDT and CDR2 as YNNKEL (reference sequence). V dropped 0 bases and J dropped 3 bases, with 11 bases sitting between them. The CDR3 is 15 residues long. Written as DNA, the CDR3 is TGTGCCAGCAGCCAAGACAGGGCTCACGACACTGAAGCTTTCTTT. The encoded protein is CASSQDRAHDTEAFF. Drawing the rest from reference TRBV3-1 and TRBJ1-1, the complete variable domain is DTAVSQTPKYLVTQMGNDKSIKCEQNLGHDTMYWYKQDSKKFLKIMFSYNNKELIINETVPNRFSPKSPDKAHLNLHINSLELGDSAVYFCASSQDRAHDTEAFFGQGTRLTVV.

Turning to this clonotype: A much bigger clone sits one base away, suggesting this may be a read error. CDR3 in DNA: TGTACCAGCGATGGCGGAGTTAACACCGGGGAGCTGTTTTTT. This gives the protein CTSDGGVNTGELFF. V and J are TRBV6-2 or TRBV6-3 and TRBJ2-2; D is undetermined. Germline assignment: CDR1 MNHEY and CDR2 SVGEGT. CDR3 length: 14 residues.

This clonotype was detected ten times or more. The rearrangement links TRBV14 to TRBJ1-6; 9 bases are a match to TRBD1. V lost 2 bases to trimming and J lost 16 bases; unmatched junction nucleotides: 6. Per the germline V gene, CDR1 is SGHDN and CDR2 is FVKESK. The CDR3 sequence is 13 residues long. Written as DNA, the CDR3 is TGTGCCAGCAGCCAACGGCCGGGACAGGGACTCCACTTT. The encoded protein is CASSQRPGQGLHF.

Concerning this clonotype: The junction and the germline gene differ at one end; a read error may be behind it. The chain recombines TRBV18 with TRBJ2-7; tentatively, D is TRBD1 or TRBD2 (5 bases each). The germline V gene has CDR1 KGHSH and CDR2 LQKENI. The CDR3 is made up of 13 amino acids. CDR3 coding DNA: TGTGTCAGCTCACGGGACCACTCCTACGAGCAGTACTTC. Translation: CVSSRDHSYEQYF.

This chain uses TRBV3-1 with TRBJ2-2, with D perhaps matching TRBD1 or TRBD2 (5 bases each). Germline V lookup: CDR1 LGHDT, CDR2 YNNKEL (reference sequence). CDR3 length: 18 amino acids. Trimming left V 0 bases short and J 0 bases short, with 14 bases between. CDR3 bases: TGTGCCAGCAGCCAAGATTTTGGGGACGCTTCGAACACCGGGGAGCTGTTTTTT. This encodes CASSQDFGDASNTGELFF.

The gene calls are TRBV12-3 or TRBV12-4 and TRBJ2-7; D gene ambiguous. Trimming removed 1 base at V and 2 bases at J, with 15 bases between. This CDR3 contains 16 residues. The CDR3 reads CASSLVLTAKTYEQYF. The CDR3 bases are TGTGCCAGCAGTTTAGTTTTGACGGCCAAGACCTACGAGCAGTACTTC.

This clonotype was counted many times. V and J are TRBV29-1 and TRBJ2-3; D is ambiguous. V shed 2 bases and J shed 0 bases, with 9 bases lying between them. The CDR3 has 14 residues. The V gene's germline CDR1 is SQVTM and CDR2 ANQGSEA. For the CDR3, the DNA is TGCAGCGTTGAAAGTTGGAGTAGCACAGATACGCAGTATTTT. It codes for CSVESWSSTDTQYF.

The chain recombines TRBV23-1 with TRBJ1-5; 11 positions agree with TRBD1. TRBV23-1 falls under the ORF class, with uncertain function. The junction had 9 bases not matched to a gene; V was cut back by 2 bases and J by 0 bases. This CDR3 has 19 residues. CDR3 nucleotide sequence: TGCGCCAGCAGTCAACTTGGACAGGGGGCCATTTATAGCAATCAGCCCCAGCATTTT. Residues: CASSQLGQGAIYSNQPQHF.

This clonotype came up many times. This rearrangement joins TRBV5-1 to TRBJ1-2; D is uncertain. Germline V CDR1 and CDR2: SGHRS, YFSETQ. The V gene lost 7 bases and the J gene lost 4 bases, with 11 bases spanning the gap. The CDR3 covers 12 residues. Here the CDR3 DNA reads TGCGCCAGCCACGACACCACCTATGGCTACACCTTC. Its protein is CASHDTTYGYTF.

This clonotype was detected many times. The chain combines TRBV11-2 with TRBJ1-6; D unclear. Germline V gives CDR1 SGHAT, CDR2 FQNNGV. The CDR3 length is 15 residues. V was clipped by 5 bases and J by 7 bases, with 15 bases between them. CDR3 sequence: CASSPQIYPNSPLHF. In DNA, the CDR3 is TGTGCCAGCAGCCCCCAAATTTACCCGAATTCACCCCTCCACTTT.

V gene TRBV6-2 or TRBV6-3 combines with J gene TRBJ1-1, with D uncertain. The CDR3 runs to 15 residues. V lost 5 bases, J lost 3 bases, and 16 bases lay in between. Germline loops: CDR1 MNHEY, CDR2 SVGEGT. Here the CDR3 reads CASSETSPVDTEAFF. DNA of the CDR3: TGTGCCAGCAGTGAGACCTCTCCGGTAGACACTGAAGCTTTCTTT.

The rearrangement links TRBV7-3 to TRBJ1-1, with D unclear. The V gene's germline CDR1 is SGHTA and CDR2 FQGTGA. The CDR3 spans 15 residues. Between the trimmed V and J ends, which lost 1 base and 0 bases, there was a span of 9 bases. This CDR3 is CASSLNPRMNTEAFF. In DNA, the CDR3 is TGTGCCAGCAGCTTAAACCCCAGGATGAACACTGAAGCTTTCTTT.